The rows below give T cell receptor beta chains drawn from one sample of a study of T cells in localized non-small cell lung cancer. Libraries were prepared by immunoSEQ multiplex PCR; TCRdb keeps only in-frame clonotypes and omits some of them. The sample shows approximately 57,000 clones, 86% of them seen only once. Sequenced material: peripheral blood, taken before any cancer treatment. These receptors came from a woman aged 40-75 years with stage I lung adenocarcinoma. CDR3s include the opening cysteine and the closing phenylalanine or tryptophan. The D gene is left open where the match is weak. Rows give clone size only sometimes, using once, few, many, or a class for an expanded clone.

J | V | D | size | DNA | CDR3
TRBJ1-2 | TRBV29-1 | - | - | TGCAGCGTTGAAAAGGGTGCAGGGAGGCTGGATGGCTACACCTTC | CSVEKGAGRLDGYTF
TRBJ2-1 | TRBV2 | - | - | TGTGCCAGCGAAGGGACACGGAATGAGCAGTTCTTC | CASEGTRNEQFF
TRBJ2-2 | TRBV21-1 | - | - | TGTGCCAGCAGCCCAGGGACCACCGGGGAGCTGTTTTTT | CASSPGTTGELFF
TRBJ2-6 | TRBV6-6 | - | once | TGTGCCAGCAGTTCGACTGGGGCCAACGTCCTGACTTTC | CASSSTGANVLTF
TRBJ1-2 | TRBV10-3 | TRBD1 | - | TGTGCCATCACGGACAGGATTAACTATGGCTACACCTTC | CAITDRINYGYTF
TRBJ1-2 | TRBV23-1 | TRBD1 | - | TGCGCCAGCAGTCAACAAACAGGGGGCAACTATGGCTACACCTTC | CASSQQTGGNYGYTF
TRBJ2-2 | TRBV28 | TRBD1 | - | TGTGCCAGCAGTTCCGACAGGGAGAACACCGGGGAGCTGTTTTTT | CASSSDRENTGELFF
TRBJ2-3 | TRBV9 | - | - | TGTGCCAGCAGCCCGACTAGTTTTGGCACAGATACGCAGTATTTT | CASSPTSFGTDTQYF
TRBJ1-5 | TRBV21-1 | - | few | - | CASSNQWGGGNQPQHF
TRBJ2-1 | TRBV19 | - | - | TGTGCCAGTAGTATAGAAACAGGACGCTACAATGAGCAGTTCTTC | CASSIETGRYNEQFF
TRBJ2-4 | TRBV18 | TRBD1 | - | TGTGCCAGCTCACTCGGGACAGGGGGCATTGACATTCAGTACTTC | CASSLGTGGIDIQYF
TRBJ1-5 | TRBV7-2 | TRBD1 | - | TGTGCCAGCAGTCAGGGGGTGGGCCTCCGACAGCCCCAGCATTTT | CASSQGVGLRQPQHF
TRBJ2-1 | TRBV6-4 | TRBD2 | - | TGTGCCAGCAGTGAAATGGCGGGGGAGTACAATGAGCAGTTCTTC | CASSEMAGEYNEQFF
TRBJ1-5 | TRBV6-6 | - | - | TGTGCCAGCAGACGCAACAGGGGCAATCAGCCCCAGCATTTT | CASRRNRGNQPQHF
TRBJ2-7 | TRBV13 | - | - | TGTGCCAGCAGCTTAATTGAGGAGGGGGGGCCCCACCCCTACGAGCAGTACTTC | CASSLIEEGGPHPYEQYF
TRBJ2-1 | TRBV14 | - | - | TGTGCCAGCAGCCAAGACGTCCGGGGGAATGAGCAGTTCTTC | CASSQDVRGNEQFF
TRBJ2-1 | TRBV7-2 | - | - | TGTGCCAGCAGCTTCCCACACAATGAGCAGTTCTTC | CASSFPHNEQFF
TRBJ1-2 | TRBV2 | - | - | TGTGCCACCGCAAAAGACCGCCCAGGGTGGGGGATAGGCTATGGCTACACCTTC | CATAKDRPGWGIGYGYTF
TRBJ2-1 | TRBV15 | TRBD2 | once | TGTGCCACCAGCAGCGGACTAGCGGGGGGCGATGAGCAGTTCTTC | CATSSGLAGGDEQFF
TRBJ2-2 | TRBV19 | - | - | TGTGCCAGTAGTATGAGGGGCTCGGCCGGGGAGCTGTTTTTT | CASSMRGSAGELFF
TRBJ2-1 | TRBV2 | - | - | TGTGCCAGCAGTGAGATCAGCTCCTACAATGAGCAGTTCTTC | CASSEISSYNEQFF
TRBJ1-1 | TRBV10-3 | TRBD1 | - | TGTGCCATCAGTGCTACCGGGACAGTCATGAACACTGAAGCTTTCTTT | CAISATGTVMNTEAFF
TRBJ2-3 | TRBV9 | - | - | TGTGCCAGCAGCGTAGGGAACACAGATACGCAGTATTTT | CASSVGNTDTQYF
TRBJ2-7 | TRBV28 | TRBD1 | - | TGTGCCAGCAGTTTATTTCGGGGGACAGGGAGTGGTGAGCAGTACTTC | CASSLFRGTGSGEQYF
TRBJ1-3 | TRBV9 | - | - | TGTGCCAGCAGCCCCTCGGGGAGGGTGGAGCACACCATATATTTT | CASSPSGRVEHTIYF
TRBJ2-7 | TRBV9 | TRBD1 | - | TGTGCCAGCAGCGGCCGGGACAGGGACTACGAGCAGTACTTC | CASSGRDRDYEQYF
TRBJ2-5 | TRBV19 | - | once | TGTGCCAGTAGTCGACGGACACCGAACCAAGAGACCCAGTACTTC | CASSRRTPNQETQYF
TRBJ2-7 | TRBV7-9 | TRBD2 | - | TGTGCCAGCAGCTTCTCGGGCTCTAGCGGGGAAATGCAGTACTTC | CASSFSGSSGEMQYF
TRBJ1-1 | TRBV6-5 | - | - | TGTGCCAGCAGTTCTCCCGGGAGGGAAGCTTTCTTT | CASSSPGREAFF
TRBJ2-3 | TRBV4-1 | - | - | TGCGCCAGCAGCCAAGCTTTTGGGGGGCGGGGACGGAGCACAGATACGCAGTATTTT | CASSQAFGGRGRSTDTQYF
TRBJ1-2 | TRBV19 | - | - | TGTGCCAGTAGTATAGGAATCGGCAGGGTGAACTATGGCTACACCTTC | CASSIGIGRVNYGYTF
TRBJ2-7 | TRBV28 | - | - | TGTGCCAGCAGTTTATTAGGGATCAACTACGAGCAGTACTTC | CASSLLGINYEQYF
TRBJ2-5 | TRBV6-1 | TRBD2 | - | TGTGCCAGCAGCTTAGCGGGCACAGAGACCCAGTACTTC | CASSLAGTETQYF
TRBJ2-3 | TRBV10-3 | TRBD1 | - | TGTGCCATCAGACCGACAGGGGACACAGATACGCAGTATTTT | CAIRPTGDTDTQYF
TRBJ1-1 | TRBV9 | TRBD1 | - | TGTGCCAGCAGCGTTTCGGGACAGGCGGCTGAAGCTTTCTTT | CASSVSGQAAEAFF
TRBJ2-7 | TRBV5-1 | - | - | TGCGCCAGCAGCTCGGTACGGGGACGAGGGGACTACGAGCAGTACTTC | CASSSVRGRGDYEQYF
TRBJ2-5 | TRBV2 | - | - | TGTGCCAGCATAGGGAACATCCAAGAGACCCAGTACTTC | CASIGNIQETQYF
TRBJ2-7 | TRBV19 | - | - | TGTGCCAGTAGTATGGGGGAGAGCTCCTACGAGCAGTACTTC | CASSMGESSYEQYF
TRBJ1-1 | TRBV5-4 | - | - | TGTGCCAGCAGCTTGGATCGGGTGAACACTGAAGCTTTCTTT | CASSLDRVNTEAFF
TRBJ1-1 | TRBV19 | - | - | TGTGCCAGTAGTCTCAAGGATCTCACTGAAGCTTTCTTT | CASSLKDLTEAFF
TRBJ2-7 | TRBV6-5 | - | - | TGTGCCAGCAGTTACGACAATTCCTACGAGCAGTACTTC | CASSYDNSYEQYF
TRBJ1-2 | TRBV12-5 | TRBD1 | - | TGTGCTAGTGGTCTAGACAGGGGGCGGGGTAATGGCTACACCTTC | CASGLDRGRGNGYTF
TRBJ2-2 | TRBV10-3 | - | - | TGTGCCATCAGTGAGTCGACTAGATCCGGGGAGCTGTTTTTT | CAISESTRSGELFF
TRBJ2-1 | TRBV7-8 | TRBD1 | - | TGTGCCAGCAGCATGCAGGGGGCGGGTTCCTACAATGAGCAGTTCTTC | CASSMQGAGSYNEQFF
TRBJ2-7 | TRBV2 | - | - | TGTGCCAGCATCGGACGGCTCGACCCTACCTACGAGCAGTACTTC | CASIGRLDPTYEQYF
TRBJ2-5 | TRBV25-1 | - | - | TGTGCCAGCAGTGGAATTGGTGGGAGAGAGACCCAGTACTTC | CASSGIGGRETQYF
TRBJ2-7 | TRBV19 | - | - | TGTGCCAGTAGTATCAGGGAGTCCTACGAGCAGTACTTC | CASSIRESYEQYF
TRBJ1-1 | TRBV5-8 | - | - | TGTGCCAGCAGTTGGGGACTCCAGAACACTGAAGCTTTCTTT | CASSWGLQNTEAFF